This T cell receptor (beta chain) is from a study of blood T cell repertoires in COVID-19. Study-level information: T cells, B-cell-depleted T cells, or PBMCs supplied cDNA or gDNA.

Trimming pared 4 bases from V and 3 bases from J, leaving 6 bases between. Looked up from germline, CDR1 is MNHNY and CDR2 is SVGAGI (reference sequence). This CDR3 spans 13 amino acids. Per the original data handling: Reference gene primer amplification in the assay estimated nucleated cell counts. Clones were sequenced by immunoSEQ multiplex PCR, and TCRdb holds only the in-frame ones, with some missing. V, J and clone size are taken as reported in that table, and D and trimming were inferred from the DNA itself. The repertoire consists of more than 60,000 clones, with 88% occurring once and the leading ten covering 43%.

The chain links TRBV6-6 to TRBJ2-2, with D hard to call. This sequence originates from a woman aged 55 to 70 with COVID-19, enrolled during active disease. Sequenced: peripheral blood. CDR3 loop: CASSSRHTGELFF. In DNA form, the CDR3 reads TGTGCCAGCAGTTCGCGGCACACCGGGGAGCTGTTTTTT.